This TCR beta chain was retrieved from a study of blood T cell repertoires in COVID-19 (TCRdb year 2020). Some background on the complete study: Samples from collaborators originated in the United States, Italy and Spain and spanned both the acute and convalescent phases of COVID-19. The prospective study material was composed of cDNA or gDNA derived from T cells, B-cell-depleted T cells, or PBMCs. Subjects who had been exposed to COVID-19, were actively infected with it, or had recovered from it provided the deeply sampled blood TCRbeta repertoires that made up the dataset. The repertoires were released in a freely available public database meant as a resource for research on the immune response to SARS-CoV-2. The samples were drawn from the first 160 participants of the ongoing ImmuneRACE study and from 950 to 1,500 subjects provided by 6 global collaborators. The sample metadata nearly always contained a de-identified subject ID, COVID-19 status, age in years and sex. Where HLA class I and class II types were available, the types were taken from metadata supplied by the sample provider, not from assay-based typing. Summary of the overall study and its limitations: The quantity of clinical and demographic metadata differed by source and by participant and was supplied without curation.

In the case of this clone: This receptor's antigen is unknown. No qualities accompany the bases; no much larger clone lies one base away.

The collaborating institutions used their own protocols to collect whole blood in K2EDTA tubes. For TCRbeta analysis, collaborators shipped samples as frozen whole blood, isolated PBMCs, or DNA extracted from either of those sample types. The immunoSEQ Assay, a bias-controlled multiplex PCR, was used to amplify TCRbeta CDR3 regions from genomic DNA. The authors' pipeline ran thus. Nucleated cell counts per sample were estimated from amplification of reference gene primers within the assay. Sequence reads were collapsed and filtered to measure the absolute abundance of every unique TCRbeta CDR3 rearrangement. Productive Simpson clonality was computed per sample as the square root of Simpson's diversity index over productive rearrangements. TCRdb limited this immuneACCESS table to in-frame rearrangements with V and J called. A share of clones is missing; checked studies link under half to unresolved V genes, and the rest is unexplained. V and J calls and clone size are as listed in that table; D and trimming were resolved from the DNA. Across this sample there are about 170,000 clones, with approximately 95% seen only once. The ten largest make up over 3.5% of the sample.

Including cysteine and phenylalanine, the CDR3 has 14 amino acids. CDR3 DNA is the only sequence kept; it has 42 bases, read in frame from the first base. After removal of 5 bases from V and 11 bases from J, the junction retains 9 bases not matched to a gene. The germline V gene yields MNHEY for CDR1 and SVGAGI for CDR2. Sample: peripheral blood. The sequence is built from TRBV6-5 and TRBJ1-4, with 9 bases in between that match TRBD1. This sequence was found in a woman in her forties or fifties with acute or convalescent COVID-19. The nucleotide sequence is TGTGCCAGCAGTCAAATATCCGGGACAGGGAAACTGTTTTTT. The translation is CASSQISGTGKLFF.